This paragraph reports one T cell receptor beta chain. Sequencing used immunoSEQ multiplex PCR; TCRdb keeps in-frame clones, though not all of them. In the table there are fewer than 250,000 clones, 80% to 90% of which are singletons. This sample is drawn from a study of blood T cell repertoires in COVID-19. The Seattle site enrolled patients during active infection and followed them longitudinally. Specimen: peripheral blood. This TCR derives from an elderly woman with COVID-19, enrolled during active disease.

The CDR3 DNA reads as TGTGCCTGGAGTACAAACAGGGATGGCTACACCTTC. Encoded protein: CAWSTNRDGYTF. The chain is built from TRBV30 and TRBJ1-2, with D tentatively TRBD1 (6 bases). Trimming removed 2 bases from V and 6 bases from J, with 10 bases in between. The germline CDR1 and CDR2 sequences are GTSNPN and SVGIG (reference sequence). CDR3 size: 12 residues.